The 3 T cell receptor beta chains presented below share a single source sample, sequenced in a study of blood T cell repertoires in COVID-19. Libraries were prepared by immunoSEQ multiplex PCR; TCRdb keeps only in-frame clonotypes and omits some of them. The sample includes roughly 200,000 clones, about 85% seen only once; the top ten take roughly 2.6%. The specimen was PBMCs or T cells enriched from blood (not recorded which). Receptors were obtained from a woman between 25 and 40 years old who had recovered from COVID-19.

The V and J genes are TRBV4-2 and TRBJ1-4, with D perhaps matching TRBD1 (5 bases). Germline V CDR1 and CDR2: LGHNA, YNFKEQ. This CDR3 has 15 amino acids. V was cut by 0 bases and J by 6 bases, with 11 bases left in between. Here the CDR3 DNA reads TGTGCCAGCAGCCAAGATGGGCGGGACCATGAAAAACTGTTTTTT. Its translation is CASSQDGRDHEKLFF.

The chain links TRBV5-1 to TRBJ2-2; the D is unclear. CDR1 and CDR2 from the germline V gene are SGHRS and YFSETQ. Deletions cut 6 bases from V and 0 bases from J, with 6 bases between. The CDR3 is made up of 13 amino acids. The CDR3 region has the DNA TGCGCCAGCACCCCTACGAACACCGGGGAGCTGTTTTTT. Encoded protein: CASTPTNTGELFF.

This clone appeared once. This rearrangement joins TRBV7-2 to TRBJ2-3; D remains ambiguous. This CDR3 comprises 15 residues. Trimming left V 1 base short and J 2 bases short, with 10 bases between. Germline CDR1 SGHTA, CDR2 FQGNSA. CDR3 DNA sequence: TGTGCCAGCAGCTTAGGCGGAGCCTACACAGATACGCAGTATTTT. This sequence encodes CASSLGGAYTDTQYF.